Sequencing of this T cell receptor (beta chain) was carried out in a study of human T cells and chemical hapten exposure. TCRdb re-called the RACE reads with MiXCR, one entry per CDR3 protein. The sample has 250,000 to 300,000 distinct CDR3 sequences; about 7.7% are singletons. Time point here: pre-sensitization, week 0. Described treatment: therapeutic diphenylcyclopropenone sensitization with weekly scalp DPC. Investigators collected blood before applying each patch test. Germline V gives CDR1 KGHSH, CDR2 LQKENI. The CDR3 is 17 residues long. Trimming removed 0 bases at V and 0 bases at J, with 12 bases between.

Sequencing was performed on whole blood, taken in connection with sensitization to the hapten diphenylcyclopropenone (DPC). The genes are TRBV18 and TRBJ2-1; D possibly matches TRBD1 or TRBD2 (5 bases each). The clonotype was recovered from a young man with alopecia areata. Some clones in this sample may be carry-over from other donors' samples. CDR3 DNA sequence: TGTGCCAGCTCACCACCCGGGACCGCAAGCTCCTACAATGAGCAGTTCTTC. This gives the protein CASSPPGTASSYNEQFF.